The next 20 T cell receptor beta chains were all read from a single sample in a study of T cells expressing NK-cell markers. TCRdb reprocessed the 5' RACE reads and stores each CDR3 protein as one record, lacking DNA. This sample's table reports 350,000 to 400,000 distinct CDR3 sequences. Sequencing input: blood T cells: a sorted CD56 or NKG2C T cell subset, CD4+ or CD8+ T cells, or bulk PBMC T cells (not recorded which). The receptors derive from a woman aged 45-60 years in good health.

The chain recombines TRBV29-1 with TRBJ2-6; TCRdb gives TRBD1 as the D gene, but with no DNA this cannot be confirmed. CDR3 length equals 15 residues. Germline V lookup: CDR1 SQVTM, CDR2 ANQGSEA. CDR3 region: CSIGTGISGANVLTF.

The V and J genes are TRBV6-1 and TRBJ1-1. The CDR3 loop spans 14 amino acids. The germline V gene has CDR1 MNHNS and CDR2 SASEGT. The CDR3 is CASNQDVGWVEAFF.

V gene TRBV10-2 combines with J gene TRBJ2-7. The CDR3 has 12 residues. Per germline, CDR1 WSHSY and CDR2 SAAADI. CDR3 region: CASSSLSYEQYF.

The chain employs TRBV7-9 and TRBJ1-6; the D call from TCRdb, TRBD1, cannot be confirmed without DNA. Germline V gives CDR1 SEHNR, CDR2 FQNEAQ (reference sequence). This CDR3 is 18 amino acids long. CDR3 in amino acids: CASSLVGQGSSYNSPLHF.

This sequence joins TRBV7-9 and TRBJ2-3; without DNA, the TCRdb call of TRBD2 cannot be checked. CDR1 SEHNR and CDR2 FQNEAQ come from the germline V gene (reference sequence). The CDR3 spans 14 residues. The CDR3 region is CASSLAGVAAPQYF.

The CDR3: CASSWGTSGKSGELFF. This chain joins TRBV6-2 or TRBV6-3 and TRBJ2-2; no DNA is available, so the TRBD2 call from TCRdb remains unchecked. Germline assignment: CDR1 MNHEY and CDR2 SVGEGT. The CDR3 is 16 residues long.

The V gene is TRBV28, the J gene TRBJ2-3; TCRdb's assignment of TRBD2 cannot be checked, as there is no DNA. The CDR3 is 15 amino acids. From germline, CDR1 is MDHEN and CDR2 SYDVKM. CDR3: CASSLTSGKIDTQYF.

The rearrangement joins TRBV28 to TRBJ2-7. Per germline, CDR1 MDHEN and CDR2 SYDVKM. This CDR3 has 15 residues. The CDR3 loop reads CASSLLDGNSYEQYF.

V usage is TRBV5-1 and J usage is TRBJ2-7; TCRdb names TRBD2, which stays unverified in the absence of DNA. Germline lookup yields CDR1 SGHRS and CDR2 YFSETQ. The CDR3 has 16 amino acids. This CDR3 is CASRWTSGRAEYEQYF.

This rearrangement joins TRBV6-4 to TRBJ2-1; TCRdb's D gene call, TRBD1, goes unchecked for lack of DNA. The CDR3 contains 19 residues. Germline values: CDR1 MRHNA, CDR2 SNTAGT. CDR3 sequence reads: CASSEPGQVKTVTTNEQFF.

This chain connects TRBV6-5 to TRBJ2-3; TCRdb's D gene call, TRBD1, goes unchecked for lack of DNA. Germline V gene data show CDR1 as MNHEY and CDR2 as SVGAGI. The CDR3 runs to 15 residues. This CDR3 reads CASSPFSRATDTQYF.

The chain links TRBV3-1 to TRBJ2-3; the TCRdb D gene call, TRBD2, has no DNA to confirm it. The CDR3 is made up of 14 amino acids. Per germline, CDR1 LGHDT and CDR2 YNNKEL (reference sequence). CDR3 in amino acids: CASSGRGGTDTQYF.

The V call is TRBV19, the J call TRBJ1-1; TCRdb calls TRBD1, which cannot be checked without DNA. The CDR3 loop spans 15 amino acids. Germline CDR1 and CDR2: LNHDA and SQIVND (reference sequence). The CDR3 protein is CATRVGDSVWTEAFF.

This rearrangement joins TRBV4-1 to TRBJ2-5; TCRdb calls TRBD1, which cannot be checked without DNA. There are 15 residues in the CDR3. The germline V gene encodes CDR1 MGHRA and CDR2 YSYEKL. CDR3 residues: CASSIAPGPMETQYF.

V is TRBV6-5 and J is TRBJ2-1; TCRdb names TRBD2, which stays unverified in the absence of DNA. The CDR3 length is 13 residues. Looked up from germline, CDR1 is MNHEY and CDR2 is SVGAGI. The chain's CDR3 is CASSYQRTRREFF.

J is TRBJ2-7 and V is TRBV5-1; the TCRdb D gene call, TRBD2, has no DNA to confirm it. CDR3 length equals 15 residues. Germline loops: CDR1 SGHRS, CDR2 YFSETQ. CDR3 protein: CASSKEGVRDSEQYF.

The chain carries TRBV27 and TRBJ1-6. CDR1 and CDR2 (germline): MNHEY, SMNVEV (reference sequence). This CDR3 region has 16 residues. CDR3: CASSFQVLSHNSPLHF.

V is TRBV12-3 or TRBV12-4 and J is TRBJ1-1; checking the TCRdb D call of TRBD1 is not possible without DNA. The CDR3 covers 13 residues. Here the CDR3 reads CASCRSGVAEAFF.

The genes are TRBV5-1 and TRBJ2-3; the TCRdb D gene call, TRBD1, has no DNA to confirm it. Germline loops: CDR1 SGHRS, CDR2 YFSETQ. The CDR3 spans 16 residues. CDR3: CASRRGPRSTTDTQYF.

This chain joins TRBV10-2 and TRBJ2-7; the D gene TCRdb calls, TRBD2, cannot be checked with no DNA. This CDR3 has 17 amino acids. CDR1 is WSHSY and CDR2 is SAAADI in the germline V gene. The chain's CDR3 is CASSEGGRLLKSYEQYF.